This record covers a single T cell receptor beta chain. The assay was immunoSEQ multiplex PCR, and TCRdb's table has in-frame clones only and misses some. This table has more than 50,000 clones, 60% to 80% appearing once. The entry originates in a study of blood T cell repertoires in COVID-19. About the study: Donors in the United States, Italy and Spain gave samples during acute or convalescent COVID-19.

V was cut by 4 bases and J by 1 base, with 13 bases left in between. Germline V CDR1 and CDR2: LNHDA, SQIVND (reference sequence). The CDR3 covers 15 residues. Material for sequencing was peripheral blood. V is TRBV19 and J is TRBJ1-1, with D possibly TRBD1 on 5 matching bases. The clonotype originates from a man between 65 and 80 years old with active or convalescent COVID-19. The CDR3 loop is CASSTWGTGNTEAFF. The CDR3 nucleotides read TGTGCCAGTAGTACTTGGGGAACAGGGAACACTGAAGCTTTCTTT.